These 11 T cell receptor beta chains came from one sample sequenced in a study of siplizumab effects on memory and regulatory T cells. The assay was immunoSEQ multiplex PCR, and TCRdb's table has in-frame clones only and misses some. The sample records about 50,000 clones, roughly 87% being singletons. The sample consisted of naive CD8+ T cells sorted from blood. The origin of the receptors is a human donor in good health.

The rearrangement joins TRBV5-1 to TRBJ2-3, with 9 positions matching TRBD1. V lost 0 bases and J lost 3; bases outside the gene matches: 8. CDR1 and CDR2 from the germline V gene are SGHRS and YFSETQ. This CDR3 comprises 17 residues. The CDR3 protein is CASSLAKGDRVTDTQYF. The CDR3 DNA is TGCGCCAGCAGCTTGGCAAAAGGGGACAGGGTTACAGATACGCAGTATTTT. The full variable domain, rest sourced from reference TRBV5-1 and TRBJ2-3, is KAGVTQTPRYLIKTRGQQVTLSCSPISGHRSVSWYQQTPGQGLQFLFEYFSETQRNKGNFPGRFSGRQFSNSRSEMNVSTLELGDSALYLCASSLAKGDRVTDTQYFGPGTRLTVL.

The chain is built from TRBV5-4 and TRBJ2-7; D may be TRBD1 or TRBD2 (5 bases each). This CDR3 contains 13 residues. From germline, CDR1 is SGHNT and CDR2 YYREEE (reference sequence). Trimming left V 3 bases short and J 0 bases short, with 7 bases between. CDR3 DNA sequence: TGTGCCAGCAGCTGGGACCCCTCCTACGAGCAGTACTTC. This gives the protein CASSWDPSYEQYF.

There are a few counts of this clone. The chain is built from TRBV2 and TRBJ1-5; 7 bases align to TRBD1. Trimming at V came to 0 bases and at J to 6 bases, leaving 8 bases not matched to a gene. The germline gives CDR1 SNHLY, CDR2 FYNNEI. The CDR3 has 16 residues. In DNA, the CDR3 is TGTGCCAGCAGTGAAGCGCTAGGGGGCTGGGGTCAGCCCCAGCATTTT. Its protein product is CASSEALGGWGQPQHF.

CDR3 loop: CASSLAGSYEQYF. Written as DNA, the CDR3 is TGTGCCAGCAGTTTGGCCGGATCCTACGAGCAGTACTTC. This chain links TRBV27 with TRBJ2-7; D uncertain. Germline V gene data show CDR1 as MNHEY and CDR2 as SMNVEV (reference sequence). The V and J ends lost 3 bases and 1 base respectively, with 7 bases between them. The CDR3 spans 13 residues.

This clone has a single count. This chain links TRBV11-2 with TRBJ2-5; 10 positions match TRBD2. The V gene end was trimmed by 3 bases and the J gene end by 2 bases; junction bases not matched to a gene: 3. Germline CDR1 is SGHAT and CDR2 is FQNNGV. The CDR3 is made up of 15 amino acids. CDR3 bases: TGTGCCAGCAGCTTCACTAGCGGGAAGCAAGAGACCCAGTACTTC. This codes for CASSFTSGKQETQYF.

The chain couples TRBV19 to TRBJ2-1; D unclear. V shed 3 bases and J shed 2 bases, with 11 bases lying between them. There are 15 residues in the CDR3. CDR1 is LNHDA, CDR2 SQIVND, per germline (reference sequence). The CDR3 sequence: CASSIFVNPYNEQFF. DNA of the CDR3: TGTGCCAGTAGTATCTTCGTAAACCCCTACAATGAGCAGTTCTTC.

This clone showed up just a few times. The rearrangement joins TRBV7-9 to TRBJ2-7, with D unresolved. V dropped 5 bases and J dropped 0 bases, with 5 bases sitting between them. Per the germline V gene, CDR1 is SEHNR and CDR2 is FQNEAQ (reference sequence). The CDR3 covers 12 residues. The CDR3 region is CASSPSSYEQYF. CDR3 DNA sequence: TGTGCCAGCAGCCCCAGCTCCTACGAGCAGTACTTC. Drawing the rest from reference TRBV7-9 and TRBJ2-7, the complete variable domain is DTGVSQNPRHKITKRGQNVTFRCDPISEHNRLYWYRQTLGQGPEFLTYFQNEAQLEKSRLLSDRFSAERPKGSFSTLEIQRTEQGDSAMYLCASSPSSYEQYFGPGTRLTVT.

CDR3 sequence reads: CASVSGAPPKNIQYF. The CDR3 DNA is TGTGCCAGCGTGAGCGGGGCCCCCCCCAAAAACATTCAGTACTTC. V is TRBV27 and J is TRBJ2-4; 7 nucleotides align to TRBD2. The germline gives CDR1 MNHEY, CDR2 SMNVEV (reference sequence). Losses at the gene ends were 8 bases for V and 2 bases for J; bases not matched to a gene: 9. The CDR3 spans 15 residues.

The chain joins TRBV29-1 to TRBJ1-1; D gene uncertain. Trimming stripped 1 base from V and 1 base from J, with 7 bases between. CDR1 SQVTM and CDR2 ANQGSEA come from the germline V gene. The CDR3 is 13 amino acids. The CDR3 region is CSVEVPGNTEAFF. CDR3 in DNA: TGCAGCGTTGAAGTACCAGGGAACACTGAAGCTTTCTTT.

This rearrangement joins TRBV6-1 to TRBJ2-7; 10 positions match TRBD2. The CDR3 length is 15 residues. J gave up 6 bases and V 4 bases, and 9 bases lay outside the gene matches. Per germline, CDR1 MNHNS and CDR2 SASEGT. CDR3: CASSVGTKREGEQYF. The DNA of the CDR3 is TGTGCCAGCAGTGTGGGGACAAAGCGGGAGGGCGAGCAGTACTTC.

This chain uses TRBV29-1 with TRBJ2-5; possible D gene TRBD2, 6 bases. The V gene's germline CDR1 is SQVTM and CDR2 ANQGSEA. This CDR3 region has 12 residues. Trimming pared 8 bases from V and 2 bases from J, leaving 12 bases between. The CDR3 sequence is CSTRDFQETQYF. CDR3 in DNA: TGCAGCACCCGGGACTTTCAAGAGACCCAGTACTTC.